This T cell receptor beta chain was obtained from a study of shared clonotypes between healthy human individuals. In the study overall: Ranging from 18 to 49 in age, donors were a couple of women and three men. Notes on the study in general: Around 5% of naive CD4 clonotypes were common to a few donors. Among donors, the sharing of clonotypes was expected to be influenced by sequencing depth.

Original processing notes: ImmunoSEQ only sent back junction sequences with no quality scores, so filtering was done differently. Clones were sequenced by immunoSEQ multiplex PCR, and TCRdb holds only the in-frame ones, with some missing. Clone size and V and J calls were adopted from that table, with D and trimming inferred from the DNA. The sample lists about 2.4 million clones; roughly 93% were seen once. As to this clone: Its antigen is unidentified.

This sequence originates from a man younger than 30 in good health. Some clones in this sample may be carry-over from other donors' samples. Material: naive CD4+ T cells from PBMCs. Subset indicated: CD45RA+ positively selected.

CDR3 sequence reads: CASSLAGGEQFF. The CDR3 DNA reads TGTGCCAGCAGCCTAGCGGGAGGCGAGCAGTTCTTC. The chain uses TRBV5-6 and TRBJ2-1; 11 nucleotides agree with TRBD2. Germline loops: CDR1 SGHDT, CDR2 YYEEEE. V shed 4 bases and J 10 bases; nucleotides not matched to a gene: 1. CDR3 length: 12 residues.